This T cell receptor (beta chain) comes out of a study of shared clonotypes between healthy human individuals. Study-level findings and limits: Some naive CD4 clonotypes, about 5.5%, turned up in common across a few donors. Represented diversity, genetic and exposure-history alike, was limited by few donors.

Germline V gene lookup returns CDR1 SQVTM and CDR2 ANQGSEA. CDR3 length equals 14 residues. Germline trimming cut 8 bases from V and 7 bases from J; bases unmatched to any gene: 14. As for this clone: Its target is not known.

In the authors' methods: For the immunoSEQ data, sequences were junction-only without quality scores, so filtering differed. This table comes from immunoSEQ multiplex PCR, and its TCRdb copy is limited to in-frame clones, with some not included. From that table come the V and J calls and clone size; the DNA was used to work out D and trimming. The repertoire includes roughly 700,000 clones, 74% of them detected once, and approximately 1.6% sits in the top ten. Donors, healthy HIV-negative adults, lacked recent acute infections or vaccinations. The sequencing sample was made of memory CD4+ T cells sorted from blood. Described subset: CD45RA-negative fraction. The chain has TRBV29-1 and TRBJ2-3; 8 nucleotides agree with TRBD2. The TCR originated in a woman aged 25-40 years in good health. The CDR3 DNA is TGCAGCCAGAGGAAGGCTAGCGGGCCTAATACGCAGTATTTT. This gives the protein CSQRKASGPNTQYF.